Listed below are T cell receptor beta chains from one sample, sequenced in a study of blood T cell repertoires in COVID-19. The data were produced by immunoSEQ multiplex PCR, yet TCRdb's version contains in-frame clones alone and is incomplete. Among 150,000 to 180,000 clones listed, under 85% were seen once. Sequenced sample: peripheral blood. These receptors were taken from a man between 60 and 75 years old with COVID-19, enrolled during active disease. CDR3s include the opening cysteine and the closing phenylalanine or tryptophan. Fields, in order: CDR3 DNA, CDR3 protein, V gene, D gene, clone size, J gene. D genes are given only for firm matches. Clone size is stated in some rows and not others, as once, few, many or a class when expanded.

TGTGCCAGTACGAGTAGCGGGGGAGCTAGCACAGATACGCAGTATTTT | CASTSSGGASTDTQYF | TRBV19 | TRBD2 | . | TRBJ2-3
TGTGCCAGCAGAGGGGGGGGAAGGGATGAGCAGTTCTTC | CASRGGGRDEQFF | TRBV27 | . | . | TRBJ2-1
TGTGCCATCAGTGAACCCGGCGGGGAGACCTATGGCTACACCTTC | CAISEPGGETYGYTF | TRBV10-3 | . | . | TRBJ1-2
TGTGCCAGCAGGAGAGCTAACTATGGCTACACCTTC | CASRRANYGYTF | TRBV5-6 | . | . | TRBJ1-2
TGTGCCAGCAGCCAAGTCGTCGGGATCTCCTACGAGCAGTACTTC | CASSQVVGISYEQYF | TRBV4-2 | . | . | TRBJ2-7
TGTGCCAGCACATCCTATAATTCACCCCTCCACTTT | CASTSYNSPLHF | TRBV25-1 | . | . | TRBJ1-6
TGTGCCAGCAGTGTCGGGACAGAGAACTACAATGAGCAGTTCTTC | CASSVGTENYNEQFF | TRBV27 | TRBD1 | few | TRBJ2-1
TGTGCCAGCAGCCCAACAGGGGGCCTTGAGCAGTTCTTC | CASSPTGGLEQFF | TRBV7-9 | TRBD1 | . | TRBJ2-1
TGTGCCAGCAGTGAAACCGGGGTAGAAGACGAGCAGTACTTC | CASSETGVEDEQYF | TRBV6-1 | . | . | TRBJ2-7
TGTGCCAGCAGTCCAGACATCGAGCCCCAGCATTTT | CASSPDIEPQHF | TRBV12-3/TRBV12-4 | . | . | TRBJ1-5
TGTGCCAGCAGCCCGGGACAAGAAAATAATTCACCCCTCCACTTT | CASSPGQENNSPLHF | TRBV7-2 | . | few | TRBJ1-6
TGCAGCGTTGTTCGGGGAAGAACCGGGGAGCTGTTTTTT | CSVVRGRTGELFF | TRBV29-1 | . | . | TRBJ2-2
TGTGCCAGCAGCTTGACAAGCGGGAGTTTCGTTACCGGGGAGCTGTTTTTT | CASSLTSGSFVTGELFF | TRBV5-8 | TRBD2 | . | TRBJ2-2
TGTGCCAGCAGCTTTAGTGAGACCCAGTACTTC | CASSFSETQYF | TRBV5-5 | . | . | TRBJ2-5
TGTGCCAGCAGTTTGTGGACATCAGTCTCTGGAAACACCATATATTTT | CASSLWTSVSGNTIYF | TRBV28 | . | once | TRBJ1-3
TGTGCCAGCAGCTTTGGAGGGGACCAAAACATTCAGTACTTC | CASSFGGDQNIQYF | TRBV7-2 | . | once | TRBJ2-4
TGTGCCAGTACCTATTCCCACAGGGCAAGGAACTATGGCTACACCTTC | CASTYSHRARNYGYTF | TRBV19 | . | once | TRBJ1-2
TGTGCCAGCAGCATTAGGGGGAGCTCCTACAATGAGCAGTTCTTC | CASSIRGSSYNEQFF | TRBV5-5 | . | once | TRBJ2-1
TGTGCCATCAGTGCAGATGTGGGGGGGGCCAGCCAAGAGACCCAGTACTTC | CAISADVGGASQETQYF | TRBV10-3 | . | . | TRBJ2-5
TGTGCCAGTAGTAATCGGGGGGGCCGGCTGAACACTGAAGCTTTCTTT | CASSNRGGRLNTEAFF | TRBV19 | . | . | TRBJ1-1
TGTGCCAGCAGCCTCGCCCGTCACGAGGACAAAGTCGGCCAACGTCCTGCTTTC | CASSLARHEDKVGQRPAF | TRBV7-1 | . | . | TRBJ2-6
TGTGCCAGCAGCGCTCCCGGTAGCGGGAGTGAGTACGAGCAGTACTTC | CASSAPGSGSEYEQYF | TRBV21-1 | . | . | TRBJ2-7
TGTGCCAGCAGTTTCGACAGGGCCTACGAGCAGTACTTC | CASSFDRAYEQYF | TRBV12-3/TRBV12-4 | TRBD1 | . | TRBJ2-7
TGTGCCAGCAGCTTGGTCAATTACAATGAGCAGTTCTTC | CASSLVNYNEQFF | TRBV5-6 | . | . | TRBJ2-1
TGTGCCAGCAGGCGGACAGGGGAGGACGGCTACACCTTC | CASRRTGEDGYTF | TRBV6-4 | TRBD1 | . | TRBJ1-2
TGCAGCGCCTTACAAGGGGGTGAAGCTTTCTTT | CSALQGGEAFF | TRBV29-1 | . | . | TRBJ1-1
TGTGCCAGCAGCTCCGGGACAGGGGAGCCCCAGCATTTT | CASSSGTGEPQHF | TRBV7-2 | TRBD1 | . | TRBJ1-5
TGTGCCAGCAGACGCGTCACAGAGAACACTGAAGCTTTCTTT | CASRRVTENTEAFF | TRBV5-5 | . | . | TRBJ1-1
TGTGCCAGCAGCTCGACAGGGGTATCACCCCTCCACTTT | CASSSTGVSPLHF | TRBV11-2 | TRBD1 | . | TRBJ1-6
TGTGCCAGCCTAAGTGGTCAGGATAACTATGGCTACACCTTC | CASLSGQDNYGYTF | TRBV6-5 | . | . | TRBJ1-2
TGCGCCAGCAGCTTGGGACAGGGTGGGAATCAGCCCCAGCATTTT | CASSLGQGGNQPQHF | TRBV5-1 | TRBD1 | . | TRBJ1-5
TGTGCCAGCAGTCCAACCTCCGGGGGACGGTGGAACTTC | CASSPTSGGRWNF | TRBV12-3/TRBV12-4 | . | . | TRBJ2-7
TGTGCCAGCAGCTTAGGTGGGACAGAGGGGAACTATGGCTACACCTTC | CASSLGGTEGNYGYTF | TRBV7-2 | TRBD1 | few | TRBJ1-2
TGCGCCAGCAGCCAAGCTACGACTACGAACACTGAAGCTTTCTTT | CASSQATTTNTEAFF | TRBV4-1 | . | . | TRBJ1-1
TGTGCCAGTAGCGAGTTGAACACTGAAGCTTTCTTT | CASSELNTEAFF | TRBV19 | . | . | TRBJ1-1
TGTGCCAGCAAGGGGAATTGGGAAAAACTGTTTTTT | CASKGNWEKLFF | TRBV2 | . | . | TRBJ1-4
TGTGCAAGTCGCCCTGCACAGGGTTCGGGGCAAGACACCGGGGAGCTGTTTTTT | CASRPAQGSGQDTGELFF | TRBV12-2 | . | . | TRBJ2-2
TGTGCCAGCAGCTTACAGGGATCTGGTACTGAAGCTTTCTTT | CASSLQGSGTEAFF | TRBV7-3 | . | . | TRBJ1-1
TGTGCCAGCAGCTCTCTATGGGCGGGCGGGAGTGGTTCTGAGCAGTTCTTC | CASSSLWAGGSGSEQFF | TRBV7-6 | TRBD2 | . | TRBJ2-1
TGTGCCAGCAGGGCCGGGACTAGCGGCTACAATGAGCAGTTCTTC | CASRAGTSGYNEQFF | TRBV2 | TRBD2 | . | TRBJ2-1
TGTGCCAGCAGTTTAACAGCAGGGTTTCCCCAGCATTTT | CASSLTAGFPQHF | TRBV27 | . | . | TRBJ1-5
TGTGCCAGCAGCTCTGGACCGGGATCCGGTGAAGCTTTCTTT | CASSSGPGSGEAFF | TRBV7-3 | . | . | TRBJ1-1
TGTGCCAGCAGAAAGGGACAGCCCCGTGCAGATACGCAGTATTTT | CASRKGQPRADTQYF | TRBV6-4 | TRBD1 | . | TRBJ2-3
TGTGCCAGCAGTTACTCGGGCCACTACGAGCAGTACTTC | CASSYSGHYEQYF | TRBV6-2/TRBV6-3 | . | once | TRBJ2-7
TGTGCCAGCACCCCGGGCAGGGTCCGTAATTCACCCCTCCACTTT | CASTPGRVRNSPLHF | TRBV5-8 | . | . | TRBJ1-6
TGTGCCAGCAGCTTATCTACAGGGAACACTGAAGCTTTCTTT | CASSLSTGNTEAFF | TRBV11-2 | . | . | TRBJ1-1
TGTGCCAGCAGCTTGAGTTCCCTTCCGGGACAGCCCTACGAGCAGTACTTC | CASSLSSLPGQPYEQYF | TRBV5-5 | TRBD1 | . | TRBJ2-7
TGTGCCAGCAGGCCACAGGGGCGGGGTGGCTACACCTTC | CASRPQGRGGYTF | TRBV28 | TRBD1 | . | TRBJ1-2
TGTGCCAGTAGTACAGTTCCAGGACAGCCCCAGCATTTT | CASSTVPGQPQHF | TRBV19 | . | . | TRBJ1-5
TGTGCCTGGAGTGACCAGGGGCCGGGAAACATTCAGTACTTC | CAWSDQGPGNIQYF | TRBV30 | . | . | TRBJ2-4
TGTGCCAGCAGTGTCAGCTCTGGGGCCAACGTCCTGACTTTC | CASSVSSGANVLTF | TRBV27 | . | . | TRBJ2-6
TGTGCCAGTAGTCCTTGGACTAGCGGAGCCTGGACCGGGGAGCTGTTTTTT | CASSPWTSGAWTGELFF | TRBV19 | TRBD2 | once | TRBJ2-2